This TCR beta chain was identified during a study of Ad26.COV2.S vaccination and SARS-CoV-2 variants. Across the whole study: Intramuscularly, Ad26.COV2.S was given either once or twice, 56 days apart.

This clone has more than one count but fewer than ten. Trimming took 0 bases from V and 4 from J, leaving 15 bases between them. Germline V gives CDR1 LGHDT, CDR2 YNNKEL (reference sequence). The CDR3 loop spans 16 amino acids. Libraries were prepared by immunoSEQ multiplex PCR; TCRdb keeps only in-frame clonotypes and omits some of them. The repertoire has some 520,000 clones, around 88% of them found once; the top ten carry about 13%. Described treatment: 19 received Ad26.COV2.S at low or high dose, single or two shots; roughly five received placebo; per-sample allocation not given. At day 63 after the first vaccine or placebo injection, samples were drawn. This Boston cohort included adults aged 18-55 years.

The source material was peripheral blood, sampled in a trial of Ad26.COV2.S vaccine versus placebo. This TCR was recovered from a person aged 18-65 years who received the Ad26.COV2.S COVID-19 vaccine or a placebo. This chain uses TRBV3-1 (or the pseudogene TRBV3-2) with TRBJ1-1, with D possibly TRBD1 on 6 matching bases. The CDR3 loop reads CASSQDHRGSSTEAFF. For the CDR3, the DNA is TGTGCCAGCAGCCAAGATCATAGGGGGTCGAGCACTGAAGCTTTCTTT.